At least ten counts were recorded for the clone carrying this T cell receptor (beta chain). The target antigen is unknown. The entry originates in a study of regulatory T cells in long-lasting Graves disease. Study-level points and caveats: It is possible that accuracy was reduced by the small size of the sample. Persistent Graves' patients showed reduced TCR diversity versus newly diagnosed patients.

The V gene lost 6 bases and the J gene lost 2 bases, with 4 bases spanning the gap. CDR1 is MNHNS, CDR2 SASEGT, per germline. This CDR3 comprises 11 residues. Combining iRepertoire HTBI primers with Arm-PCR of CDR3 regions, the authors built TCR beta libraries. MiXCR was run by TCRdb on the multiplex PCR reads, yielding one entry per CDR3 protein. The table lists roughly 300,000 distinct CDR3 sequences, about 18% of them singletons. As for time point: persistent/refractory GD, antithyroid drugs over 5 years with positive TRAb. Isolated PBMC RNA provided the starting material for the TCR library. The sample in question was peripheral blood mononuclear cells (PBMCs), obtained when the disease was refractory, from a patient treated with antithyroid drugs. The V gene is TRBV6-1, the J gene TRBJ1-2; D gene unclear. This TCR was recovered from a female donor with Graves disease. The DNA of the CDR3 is TGTGCCAGCAGCATAAACTATGGCTACACCTTC. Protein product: CASSINYGYTF.